This is a list of T cell receptor beta chains from one sample in a study of T cells in Graves' hyperthyroidism and ophthalmopathy. Each CDR3 protein gets one entry after TCRdb re-called the multiplex PCR reads with MiXCR. The table records 500,000 or so distinct CDR3 sequences, about 16% of them present only once. Sequencing was carried out using blood. The receptors derive from a woman under 40 with Graves' ophthalmopathy. Both conserved end residues are part of each CDR3. The order of the fields is V gene, J gene, clone size, D gene, CDR3 DNA, CDR3 protein. The D gene is left open where the match is weak. Some rows mark clone size as missing; the rest say once, few, many or name a class of expanded clone.

v_call: TRBV28
j_call: TRBJ2-2
clone_size: many
d_call: TRBD1
cdr3_nt: TGTGCCAGCAGGTGGTCAGGGGGCACCGGGGAGCTGTTTTTT
cdr3_aa: CASRWSGGTGELFF

v_call: TRBV7-2
j_call: TRBJ2-7
clone_size: many
d_call: TRBD1
cdr3_nt: TGTGCCAGCAGCCTGGGACAGGGAAAGGAGTGGCAGTACTTC
cdr3_aa: CASSLGQGKEWQYF

v_call: TRBV4-1
j_call: TRBJ2-5
clone_size: .
d_call: TRBD1
cdr3_nt: TGCGCCAGCAGCCAAATTCAGGGGGAAGAGACCCAGTACTTC
cdr3_aa: CASSQIQGEETQYF

v_call: TRBV29-1
j_call: TRBJ2-3
clone_size: .
d_call: TRBD2
cdr3_nt: TGCAGCGTTCCAGGGGGAGGACTAGCGGGAGGGCTCACAGATACGCAGTATTTT
cdr3_aa: CSVPGGGLAGGLTDTQYF

v_call: TRBV19
j_call: TRBJ2-1
clone_size: .
d_call: TRBD2
cdr3_nt: TGTGCCAGTAGTCTTAGGACTAGCGGGAAGATCTACAATGAGCAGTTCTTC
cdr3_aa: CASSLRTSGKIYNEQFF

v_call: TRBV30
j_call: TRBJ1-4
clone_size: many
d_call: .
cdr3_nt: TGTGCCTGGAGTTTTGACTCAGGGACAAGCAATGAAAAACTGTTTTTT
cdr3_aa: CAWSFDSGTSNEKLFF

v_call: TRBV5-1
j_call: TRBJ2-7
clone_size: many
d_call: TRBD1
cdr3_nt: TGCGCCAGCAGCTTCACCGGGACAGGGGCCTACGAGCAGTACTTC
cdr3_aa: CASSFTGTGAYEQYF

v_call: TRBV28
j_call: TRBJ2-7
clone_size: many
d_call: .
cdr3_nt: TGTGCCAGCACCCCCACAGGGCCCTACGAGCAGTACTTC
cdr3_aa: CASTPTGPYEQYF

v_call: TRBV5-1
j_call: TRBJ2-1
clone_size: many
d_call: .
cdr3_nt: TGCGCCAGCAGCTTGGGAGGCGGGGTGGTCCATGAGCAGTTCTTC
cdr3_aa: CASSLGGGVVHEQFF

v_call: TRBV30
j_call: TRBJ2-1
clone_size: many
d_call: .
cdr3_nt: TGTGCCTGGAGTGTATTACTAGTCGGTGAGCAGTTCTTC
cdr3_aa: CAWSVLLVGEQFF

v_call: TRBV28
j_call: TRBJ1-6
clone_size: .
d_call: .
cdr3_nt: TGTGCCAGCTCCTATAATTCACCCCTCCACTTT
cdr3_aa: CASSYNSPLHF

v_call: TRBV9
j_call: TRBJ2-3
clone_size: .
d_call: TRBD2
cdr3_nt: TGTGCCAGCAGCGAGGATAGCGGGAGTTATACGCAGTATTTT
cdr3_aa: CASSEDSGSYTQYF

v_call: TRBV28
j_call: TRBJ2-7
clone_size: many
d_call: .
cdr3_nt: TGTGCCAGCACCGAGGGGGGGGTTAGCTCCTACGAGCAGTACTTC
cdr3_aa: CASTEGGVSSYEQYF

v_call: TRBV11-3
j_call: TRBJ2-3
clone_size: many
d_call: TRBD1
cdr3_nt: TGTGCCAGCAGCTTAGACGGGGACAGCGCGGATACGCAGTATTTT
cdr3_aa: CASSLDGDSADTQYF

v_call: TRBV20-1
j_call: TRBJ2-7
clone_size: many
d_call: .
cdr3_nt: TGCAGTGCTGCGGGATCGACGGAGATGTTTTCCTACGAGCAGTACTTC
cdr3_aa: CSAAGSTEMFSYEQYF

v_call: TRBV20-1
j_call: TRBJ1-1
clone_size: many
d_call: .
cdr3_nt: TGCAGTGCTAGAAACGACGGCCTGAACACTGAAGCTTTCTTT
cdr3_aa: CSARNDGLNTEAFF

v_call: TRBV10-3
j_call: TRBJ2-2
clone_size: .
d_call: TRBD1
cdr3_nt: TGTGCCAGCACCGGCCGGGACAGGGGGCTTCCGAACACCGGGGAGCTGTTTTTT
cdr3_aa: CASTGRDRGLPNTGELFF

v_call: TRBV12-3/TRBV12-4
j_call: TRBJ2-3
clone_size: many
d_call: .
cdr3_nt: TGTGCCAGCAGTTTGACTCCCCGCACAGATACGCAGTATTTT
cdr3_aa: CASSLTPRTDTQYF

v_call: TRBV6-1
j_call: TRBJ1-2
clone_size: many
d_call: .
cdr3_nt: TGTGCCAGCAGTGACGCCAGGGAGGGCTATGGCTACACCTTC
cdr3_aa: CASSDAREGYGYTF

v_call: TRBV7-2
j_call: TRBJ2-7
clone_size: .
d_call: TRBD2
cdr3_nt: TGTGCCAGCAGCTTAGCGCTACTCGCGGGAGCCAGCTACGAGCAGTACTTC
cdr3_aa: CASSLALLAGASYEQYF

v_call: TRBV28
j_call: TRBJ1-2
clone_size: few
d_call: .
cdr3_nt: TGTGCCAGCAGTTTGGGGTGGGAGACGGACTATGGCTACACCTTC
cdr3_aa: CASSLGWETDYGYTF

v_call: TRBV10-3
j_call: TRBJ1-4
clone_size: few
d_call: .
cdr3_nt: TGTGCCATCAGTGATATAAGGGAGTCAACTAATGAAAAACTGTTTTTT
cdr3_aa: CAISDIRESTNEKLFF

v_call: TRBV12-3/TRBV12-4
j_call: TRBJ2-1
clone_size: .
d_call: .
cdr3_nt: TGTGCCAGCAGCCCGGACCCTTACAATGAGCAGTTCTTC
cdr3_aa: CASSPDPYNEQFF

v_call: TRBV6-1
j_call: TRBJ2-7
clone_size: .
d_call: TRBD1
cdr3_nt: TGTGCCAGCAGCAGGACAGGGGACTACGAGCAGTACTTC
cdr3_aa: CASSRTGDYEQYF

v_call: TRBV6-5
j_call: TRBJ2-7
clone_size: .
d_call: .
cdr3_nt: TGTGCCAGCAGTTACTCCCACTACGAGCAGTACTTC
cdr3_aa: CASSYSHYEQYF

v_call: TRBV24-1
j_call: TRBJ1-2
clone_size: few
d_call: TRBD1
cdr3_nt: TGTGCCACCAGTGACCCAGGGGGCACTTTGGATGGCTACACCTTC
cdr3_aa: CATSDPGGTLDGYTF

v_call: TRBV24-1
j_call: TRBJ2-7
clone_size: few
d_call: .
cdr3_nt: TGTGCCACCAGTGACAGCCCTTTTTACGAGCAGTACTTC
cdr3_aa: CATSDSPFYEQYF

v_call: TRBV10-3
j_call: TRBJ2-1
clone_size: .
d_call: TRBD2
cdr3_nt: TGTGCCATCATTGGGGAGGGAGACAATGAGCAGTTCTTC
cdr3_aa: CAIIGEGDNEQFF

v_call: TRBV20-1
j_call: TRBJ2-7
clone_size: many
d_call: .
cdr3_nt: TGCAGTGCCTCTGAGGGTTCCTACGAGCAGTACTTC
cdr3_aa: CSASEGSYEQYF

v_call: TRBV27
j_call: TRBJ2-1
clone_size: .
d_call: TRBD2
cdr3_nt: TGTGCCAGCAGTTTAGGGACTAGCGTACGTGAGCAGTTCTTC
cdr3_aa: CASSLGTSVREQFF

v_call: TRBV11-2
j_call: TRBJ2-1
clone_size: many
d_call: TRBD2
cdr3_nt: TGTGCCAGCAGCTTAAGCGGGAGAGATTCCAATGAGCAGTTCTTC
cdr3_aa: CASSLSGRDSNEQFF

v_call: TRBV30
j_call: TRBJ2-3
clone_size: many
d_call: .
cdr3_nt: TGTGCCTGGAGTCGACTTGACAGCTACACAGATACGCAGTATTTT
cdr3_aa: CAWSRLDSYTDTQYF

v_call: TRBV4-3
j_call: TRBJ2-1
clone_size: .
d_call: .
cdr3_nt: TGCGCCAGCAGCCAAGTACGGGAAATCCCCGCTGAGCAGTTCTTC
cdr3_aa: CASSQVREIPAEQFF

v_call: TRBV7-2
j_call: TRBJ2-7
clone_size: .
d_call: .
cdr3_nt: TGTGCCAGCAGCTTAGTGGTCGGGAGTGGGTCCTACGAGCAGTACTTC
cdr3_aa: CASSLVVGSGSYEQYF

v_call: TRBV10-1
j_call: TRBJ2-1
clone_size: few
d_call: .
cdr3_nt: TGCGCCAGCAGTGCCCACAGTGGAAGATTATCCTACAATGAGCAGTTCTTC
cdr3_aa: CASSAHSGRLSYNEQFF

v_call: TRBV12-3/TRBV12-4
j_call: TRBJ1-5
clone_size: many
d_call: .
cdr3_nt: TGTGCCAGCATCCACGGTCCGGGCCCTCAGCCCCAGCATTTT
cdr3_aa: CASIHGPGPQPQHF

v_call: TRBV20-1
j_call: TRBJ1-5
clone_size: once
d_call: .
cdr3_nt: TGCAGTGCCCAGAGGGCGGGATCGGACGTCATGGGTAATCAGCCCCAGCATTTT
cdr3_aa: CSAQRAGSDVMGNQPQHF

v_call: TRBV6-5
j_call: TRBJ2-5
clone_size: many
d_call: .
cdr3_nt: TGTGCCAGCAGTTACCAGATCGCCGAGACCCAGTACTTC
cdr3_aa: CASSYQIAETQYF

v_call: TRBV27
j_call: TRBJ2-3
clone_size: .
d_call: TRBD2
cdr3_nt: TGTGCCAGCAGATCCGGGACTAACACAGATACGCAGTATTTT
cdr3_aa: CASRSGTNTDTQYF

v_call: TRBV3-1
j_call: TRBJ2-5
clone_size: .
d_call: .
cdr3_nt: TGTGCCAGCAGCCAAGATAGCCAGCGCAAGTACTTC
cdr3_aa: CASSQDSQRKYF

v_call: TRBV7-3
j_call: TRBJ2-2
clone_size: few
d_call: .
cdr3_nt: TGTGCCAGCAGCTTAATTCCGGGGCCCGGGGAGCTGTTTTTT
cdr3_aa: CASSLIPGPGELFF

v_call: TRBV5-1
j_call: TRBJ2-3
clone_size: many
d_call: TRBD2
cdr3_nt: TGCGCCAGCAGCTTGTTCGCGGGAGCAACCACAGATACGCAGTATTTT
cdr3_aa: CASSLFAGATTDTQYF

v_call: TRBV15
j_call: TRBJ2-7
clone_size: few
d_call: .
cdr3_nt: TGTGCCACCAGCAGAGATAAATTAGTAGGGGGGTACGAGCAGTACTTC
cdr3_aa: CATSRDKLVGGYEQYF

v_call: TRBV18
j_call: TRBJ2-7
clone_size: many
d_call: TRBD1
cdr3_nt: TGTGCCAGCTCACCCCCGGGGCCTGACAGGGGCTACGAGCAGTACTTC
cdr3_aa: CASSPPGPDRGYEQYF

v_call: TRBV5-4
j_call: TRBJ2-5
clone_size: .
d_call: TRBD1
cdr3_nt: TGTGCCAGCAGCTTTCGGGTATTTGGGACAGTCGAATTCGAGACCCAGTACTTC
cdr3_aa: CASSFRVFGTVEFETQYF

v_call: TRBV20-1
j_call: TRBJ2-3
clone_size: .
d_call: TRBD2
cdr3_nt: TGCAGTGCTAGCCTACTAGCGGGGGACACAGATACGCAGTATTTT
cdr3_aa: CSASLLAGDTDTQYF

v_call: TRBV12-3/TRBV12-4
j_call: TRBJ1-4
clone_size: few
d_call: TRBD1
cdr3_nt: TGTGCCAGCAGTTTATTGGACAGGGCGGATGAAAAACTGTTTTTT
cdr3_aa: CASSLLDRADEKLFF

v_call: TRBV4-1
j_call: TRBJ1-2
clone_size: few
d_call: .
cdr3_nt: TGCGCCAGCAGCCAAGCTCAGGGTATTAACTATGGCTACACCTTC
cdr3_aa: CASSQAQGINYGYTF

v_call: TRBV7-9
j_call: TRBJ2-1
clone_size: .
d_call: TRBD2
cdr3_nt: TGTGCCAGCAGCCCGATAGCGGGGCGAACCTACAATGAGCAGTTCTTC
cdr3_aa: CASSPIAGRTYNEQFF

v_call: TRBV6-1
j_call: TRBJ2-1
clone_size: .
d_call: .
cdr3_nt: TGTGCCAGCAGCGCTCACAGGGTCGATGAGCAGTTCTTC
cdr3_aa: CASSAHRVDEQFF

v_call: TRBV14
j_call: TRBJ1-1
clone_size: few
d_call: .
cdr3_nt: TGTGCCAGCAGCCCGAAGTATGGGGGAATGAACACTGAAGCTTTCTTT
cdr3_aa: CASSPKYGGMNTEAFF

v_call: TRBV7-8
j_call: TRBJ2-7
clone_size: many
d_call: TRBD1
cdr3_nt: TGTGCCAGCAGGACAGGGAACATCTACGAGCAGTACTTC
cdr3_aa: CASRTGNIYEQYF

v_call: TRBV4-1
j_call: TRBJ1-1
clone_size: few
d_call: TRBD1
cdr3_nt: TGCGCCAGCAGCCCACTCTACCGGGACAGCATGAACACTGAAGCTTTCTTT
cdr3_aa: CASSPLYRDSMNTEAFF

v_call: TRBV3-1
j_call: TRBJ1-1
clone_size: .
d_call: .
cdr3_nt: TGTGCCAGCAGCCGATTTTATCGGGACACTGAAGCTTTCTTT
cdr3_aa: CASSRFYRDTEAFF

v_call: TRBV7-9
j_call: TRBJ1-1
clone_size: many
d_call: .
cdr3_nt: TGTGCCAGCAGCTTAGATGCATGGGGGACTGAAGCTTTCTTT
cdr3_aa: CASSLDAWGTEAFF

v_call: TRBV6-1
j_call: TRBJ1-6
clone_size: .
d_call: .
cdr3_nt: TGTGCCACGAGGAGGCGGGCTAATTCACCCCTCCACTTT
cdr3_aa: CATRRRANSPLHF

v_call: TRBV10-3
j_call: TRBJ1-1
clone_size: .
d_call: .
cdr3_nt: TGTGCCATCGGGGAGCGAGGACCAATGCACACTGAAGCTTTCTTT
cdr3_aa: CAIGERGPMHTEAFF

v_call: TRBV28
j_call: TRBJ2-2
clone_size: many
d_call: TRBD2
cdr3_nt: TGTGCCAGCAGTCCCCGACTAGCGGGAGTCACCGGGGAGCTGTTTTTT
cdr3_aa: CASSPRLAGVTGELFF

v_call: TRBV20-1
j_call: TRBJ2-1
clone_size: few
d_call: TRBD2
cdr3_nt: TGCAGTGCTAGGAGACTAGCGGGAAGTGGGTCGATTTACAATGAGCAGTTCTTC
cdr3_aa: CSARRLAGSGSIYNEQFF